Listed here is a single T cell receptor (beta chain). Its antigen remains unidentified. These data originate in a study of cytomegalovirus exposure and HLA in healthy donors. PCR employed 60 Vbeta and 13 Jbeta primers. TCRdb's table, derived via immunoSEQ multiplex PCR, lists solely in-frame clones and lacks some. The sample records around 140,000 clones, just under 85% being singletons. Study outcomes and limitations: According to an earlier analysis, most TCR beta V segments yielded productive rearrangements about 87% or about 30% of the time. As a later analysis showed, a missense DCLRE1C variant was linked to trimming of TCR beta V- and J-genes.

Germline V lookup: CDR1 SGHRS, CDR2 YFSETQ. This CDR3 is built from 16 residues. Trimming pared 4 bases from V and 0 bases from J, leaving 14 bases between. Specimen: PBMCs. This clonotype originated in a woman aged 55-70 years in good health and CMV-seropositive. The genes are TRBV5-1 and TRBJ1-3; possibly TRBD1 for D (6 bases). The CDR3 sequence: CASSSGTISSGNTIYF. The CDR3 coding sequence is TGCGCCAGCAGCAGCGGGACAATAAGCTCTGGAAACACCATATATTTT.